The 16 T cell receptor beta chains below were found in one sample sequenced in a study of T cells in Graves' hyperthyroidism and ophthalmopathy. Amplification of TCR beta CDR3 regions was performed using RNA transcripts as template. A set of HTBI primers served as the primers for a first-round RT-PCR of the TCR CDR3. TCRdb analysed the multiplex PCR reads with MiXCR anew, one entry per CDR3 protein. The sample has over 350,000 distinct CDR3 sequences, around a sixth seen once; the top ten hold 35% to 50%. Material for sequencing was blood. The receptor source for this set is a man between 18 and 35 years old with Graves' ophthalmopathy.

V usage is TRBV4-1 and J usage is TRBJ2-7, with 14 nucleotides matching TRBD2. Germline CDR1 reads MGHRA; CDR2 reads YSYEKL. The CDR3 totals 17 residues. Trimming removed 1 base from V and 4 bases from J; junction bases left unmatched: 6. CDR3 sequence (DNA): TGCGCCAGCAGCCAAGGACTAGCGGGGGGGCCTTCTTACGAGCAGTACTTC. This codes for CASSQGLAGGPSYEQYF.

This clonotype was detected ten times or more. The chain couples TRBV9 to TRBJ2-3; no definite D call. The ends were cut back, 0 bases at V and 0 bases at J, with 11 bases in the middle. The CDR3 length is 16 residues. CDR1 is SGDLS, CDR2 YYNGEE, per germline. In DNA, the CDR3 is TGTGCCAGCAGCGTAGGATCCAGCCTAAGCACAGATACGCAGTATTTT. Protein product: CASSVGSSLSTDTQYF.

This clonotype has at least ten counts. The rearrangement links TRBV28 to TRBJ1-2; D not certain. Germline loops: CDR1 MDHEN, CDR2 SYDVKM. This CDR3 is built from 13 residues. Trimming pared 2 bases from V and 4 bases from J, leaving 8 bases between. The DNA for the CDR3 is TGTGCCAGCAGTTTAACAGCGATCTATGGCTACACCTTC. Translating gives CASSLTAIYGYTF.

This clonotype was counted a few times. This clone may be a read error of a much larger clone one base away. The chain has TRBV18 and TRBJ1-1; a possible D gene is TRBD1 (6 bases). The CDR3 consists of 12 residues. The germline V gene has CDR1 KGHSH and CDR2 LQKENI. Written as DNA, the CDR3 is TGTGCCGGCTCCCTACGGACAGAGGAAGCTTTCTTT. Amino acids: CAGSLRTEEAFF. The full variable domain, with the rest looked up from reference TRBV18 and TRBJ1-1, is NAGVMQNPRHLVRRRGQEARLRCSPMKGHSHVYWYRQLPEEGLKFMVYLQKENIIDESGMPKERFSAEFPKEGPSILRIQQVVRGDSAAYFCAGSLRTEEAFFGQGTRLTVV.

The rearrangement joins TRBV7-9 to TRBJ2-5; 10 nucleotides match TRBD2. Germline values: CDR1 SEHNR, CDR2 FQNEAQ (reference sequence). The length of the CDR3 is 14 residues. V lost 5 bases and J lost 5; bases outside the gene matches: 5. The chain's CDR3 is CASSTGTSAETQYF. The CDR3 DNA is TGTGCCAGCAGCACCGGGACTAGCGCTGAGACCCAGTACTTC.

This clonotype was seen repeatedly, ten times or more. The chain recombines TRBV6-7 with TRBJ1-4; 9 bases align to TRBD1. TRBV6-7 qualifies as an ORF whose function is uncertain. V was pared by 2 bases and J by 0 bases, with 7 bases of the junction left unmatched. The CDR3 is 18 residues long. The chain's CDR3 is CASSYAAGQGATNEKLFF. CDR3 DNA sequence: TGTGCCAGCAGTTACGCCGCGGGACAGGGCGCAACTAATGAAAAACTGTTTTTT.

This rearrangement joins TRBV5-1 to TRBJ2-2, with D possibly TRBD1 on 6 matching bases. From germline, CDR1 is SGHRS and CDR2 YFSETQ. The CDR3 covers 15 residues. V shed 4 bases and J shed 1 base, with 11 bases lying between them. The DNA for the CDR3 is TGCGCCAGCAGCAAGCCGGGACAGAACACCGGGGAGCTGTTTTTT. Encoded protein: CASSKPGQNTGELFF.

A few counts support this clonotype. The CDR3 region is CASSRIPLGQGTDTQYF. Here the CDR3 DNA reads TGCGCCAGCAGCCGGATCCCTCTTGGACAGGGAACAGATACGCAGTATTTT. The chain joins TRBV4-1 to TRBJ2-3; TRBD1 agrees at 8 bases. V was pared by 4 bases and J by 3 bases, with 12 bases of the junction left unmatched. In germline, CDR1 is MGHRA, CDR2 YSYEKL. This CDR3 spans 17 amino acids.

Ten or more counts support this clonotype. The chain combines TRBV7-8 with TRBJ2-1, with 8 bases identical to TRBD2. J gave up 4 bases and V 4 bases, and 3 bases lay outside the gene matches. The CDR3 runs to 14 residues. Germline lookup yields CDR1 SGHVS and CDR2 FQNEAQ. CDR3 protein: CASSSPSGYNEQFF. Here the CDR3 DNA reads TGTGCCAGCAGCTCGCCTAGCGGGTACAATGAGCAGTTCTTC.

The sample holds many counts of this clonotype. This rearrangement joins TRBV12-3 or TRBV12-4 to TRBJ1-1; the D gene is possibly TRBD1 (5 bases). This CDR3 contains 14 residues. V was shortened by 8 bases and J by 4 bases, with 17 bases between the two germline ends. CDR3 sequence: CASGGTGRSTEAFF. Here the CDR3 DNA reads TGTGCCAGCGGTGGGACCGGGAGGTCCACTGAAGCTTTCTTT.

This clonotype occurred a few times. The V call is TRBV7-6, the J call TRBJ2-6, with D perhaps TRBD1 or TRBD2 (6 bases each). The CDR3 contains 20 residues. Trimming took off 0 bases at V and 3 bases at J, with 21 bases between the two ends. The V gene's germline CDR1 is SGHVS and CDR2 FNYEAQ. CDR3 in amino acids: CASSLAALGGLRDGANVLTF. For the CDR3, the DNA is TGTGCCAGCAGCTTAGCCGCTTTAGGGGGGCTACGTGATGGGGCCAACGTCCTGACTTTC.

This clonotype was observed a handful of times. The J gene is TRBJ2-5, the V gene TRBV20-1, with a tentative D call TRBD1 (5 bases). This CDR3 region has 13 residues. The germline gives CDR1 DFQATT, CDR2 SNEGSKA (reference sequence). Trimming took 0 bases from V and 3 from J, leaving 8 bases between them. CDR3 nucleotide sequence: TGCAGTGCTAGAGACAGGGAAGAAGAGACCCAGTACTTC. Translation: CSARDREEETQYF.

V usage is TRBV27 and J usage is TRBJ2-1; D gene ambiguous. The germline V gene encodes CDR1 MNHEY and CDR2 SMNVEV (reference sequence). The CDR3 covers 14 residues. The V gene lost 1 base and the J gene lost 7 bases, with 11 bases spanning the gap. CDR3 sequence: CASSLFPHLNEQFF. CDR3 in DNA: TGTGCCAGCAGTTTATTCCCCCACCTAAATGAGCAGTTCTTC.

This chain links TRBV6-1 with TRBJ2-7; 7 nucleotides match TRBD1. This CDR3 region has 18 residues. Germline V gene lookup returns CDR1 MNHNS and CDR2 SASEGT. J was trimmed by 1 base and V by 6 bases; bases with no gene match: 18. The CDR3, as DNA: TGTGCCAGCAGCCATCTGGACATCGGGACAGCAAATTCCTACGAGCAGTACTTC. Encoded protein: CASSHLDIGTANSYEQYF.

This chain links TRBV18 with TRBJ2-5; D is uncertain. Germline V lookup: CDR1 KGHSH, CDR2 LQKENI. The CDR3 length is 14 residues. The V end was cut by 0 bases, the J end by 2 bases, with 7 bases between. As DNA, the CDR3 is TGTGCCAGCTCACCACCAGTGAATCAAGAGACCCAGTACTTC. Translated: CASSPPVNQETQYF.

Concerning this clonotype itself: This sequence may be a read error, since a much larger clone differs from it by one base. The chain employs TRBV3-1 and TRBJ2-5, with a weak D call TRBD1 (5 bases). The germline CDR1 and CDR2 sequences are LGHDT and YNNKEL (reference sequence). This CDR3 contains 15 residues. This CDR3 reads CTSSQDSTASQTQYF. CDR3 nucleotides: TGTACCAGCAGCCAAGATTCGACAGCTAGTCAGACCCAGTACTTC.